The 22 T cell receptor beta chains in this list originate from one sample, sequenced in a study of control samples from healthy donors and cancer patients. Sequenced by immunoSEQ multiplex PCR; TCRdb stores in-frame clones only, minus some. This table holds fewer than 200,000 clones, about 90% found once. Sequencing was carried out using blood. These receptors all come from a woman in her twenties or thirties in good health.

The chain combines TRBV24-1 with TRBJ1-2; D remains ambiguous. The CDR3 has 14 amino acids. CDR1 and CDR2 from the germline V gene are KGHDR and SFDVKD. Trimming stripped 2 bases from V and 5 bases from J, with 11 bases between. Written as DNA, the CDR3 is TGTGCCACCAGTGATTATGAGGGAAAATATGGCTACACCTTC. This sequence encodes CATSDYEGKYGYTF.

The CDR3 DNA sequence: TGTGCCAGCAGTTACGGACAGGGGGACACCATATATTTT. It codes for CASSYGQGDTIYF. The rearrangement links TRBV6-2 or TRBV6-3 to TRBJ1-3; TRBD1 matches 10 bases. CDR1 and CDR2 from the germline V gene are MNHEY and SVGEGT. The trim removed 2 bases at V and 8 bases at J, leaving 0 bases unmatched. The CDR3 length is 13 residues.

The rearrangement joins TRBV5-6 to TRBJ2-4; a weak D match, TRBD2 (6 bases). V was trimmed by 3 bases and J by 1 base, leaving 14 bases between them. Germline V gene lookup returns CDR1 SGHDT and CDR2 YYEEEE. The CDR3 has 16 amino acids. The CDR3 region has the DNA TGTGCCAGCAGCTCAACTGGGAGGTCGGCCAAAAACATTCAGTACTTC. Its protein product is CASSSTGRSAKNIQYF.

The chain uses TRBV6-6 and TRBJ2-7; TRBD1 agrees at 9 bases. V was pared by 7 bases and J by 7 bases, with 2 bases of the junction left unmatched. The CDR3 sequence is 11 residues long. Germline values: CDR1 MNHNY, CDR2 SVGAGI (reference sequence). The CDR3 region is CASTDRGEQYF. CDR3 coding DNA: TGTGCCAGCACCGACAGGGGGGAGCAGTACTTC.

The chain has TRBV20-1 and TRBJ1-5; D remains unclear. The V gene lost 3 bases and the J gene lost 5 bases, with 11 bases spanning the gap. The germline gives CDR1 DFQATT, CDR2 SNEGSKA (reference sequence). The CDR3 runs 13 residues. CDR3 region: CSASNGRDQPQHF. CDR3 in DNA: TGCAGTGCTAGTAATGGAAGGGATCAGCCCCAGCATTTT.

V is TRBV3-1 (or the pseudogene TRBV3-2) and J is TRBJ2-5; D is perhaps TRBD2 (6 bases). Per germline, CDR1 LGHDT and CDR2 YNNKEL (reference sequence). V was pared by 1 base and J by 1 base, with 13 bases between. This CDR3 has 16 amino acids. CDR3 sequence (DNA): TGTGCCAGCAGCCAAGTAGCGGCCTTATTCCAAGAGACCCAGTACTTC. It codes for CASSQVAALFQETQYF.

The rearrangement links TRBV7-9 to TRBJ2-5; tentatively, D is TRBD2 (5 bases). The germline gives CDR1 SEHNR, CDR2 FQNEAQ (reference sequence). The CDR3 spans 18 residues. V was cut by 3 bases and J by 5 bases, with 25 bases left in between. CDR3 sequence: CASSFTRGIGDAQETQYF. DNA for the CDR3: TGTGCCAGCAGCTTTACTCGGGGAATTGGAGACGCCCAGGAGACCCAGTACTTC.

This rearrangement joins TRBV30 to TRBJ1-5, with 7 positions matching TRBD1. The V segment lost 1 base and the J segment 0 bases; nucleotides outside the gene matches: 6. Per the germline V gene, CDR1 is GTSNPN and CDR2 is SVGIG (reference sequence). The CDR3 length is 16 residues. The CDR3 loop is CAWSGQGSYSNQPQHF. In DNA form, the CDR3 reads TGTGCCTGGAGTGGACAGGGAAGTTATAGCAATCAGCCCCAGCATTTT.

The chain has TRBV12-5 and TRBJ1-1, with 7 bases fitting TRBD1. The trim removed 6 bases at V and 1 base at J, leaving 11 bases unmatched. The germline gives CDR1 LGHNT, CDR2 FRNRAP. CDR3 length equals 16 residues. The CDR3 DNA sequence: TGTGCTAGTGGGATGACAGGGCTCGGAGGGAACACTGAAGCTTTCTTT. The encoded protein is CASGMTGLGGNTEAFF. The whole variable domain, filled in from reference TRBV12-5 and TRBJ1-1, reads DARVTQTPRHKVTEMGQEVTMRCQPILGHNTVFWYRQTMMQGLELLAYFRNRAPLDDSGMPKDRFSAEMPDATLATLKIQPSEPRDSAVYFCASGMTGLGGNTEAFFGQGTRLTVV.

The gene calls are TRBV3-1 (or the pseudogene TRBV3-2) and TRBJ2-3; no clear D. This CDR3 region has 13 residues. Germline V gives CDR1 LGHDT, CDR2 YNNKEL (reference sequence). V gave up 7 bases and J gave up 1 base, with 9 bases separating them. Written as DNA, the CDR3 is TGTGCCAGCACTAAAAGGGGCACAGATACGCAGTATTTT. As protein: CASTKRGTDTQYF.

The rearrangement links TRBV11-1 to TRBJ2-2; TRBD1 matches at 7 bases. This CDR3 has 12 residues. Per germline, CDR1 SGHAT and CDR2 FQDESV (reference sequence). Losses at the gene ends were 7 bases for V and 5 bases for J; bases not matched to a gene: 1. The CDR3 reads CASIQGTGELFF. CDR3 nucleotide sequence: TGTGCCAGCATACAGGGGACCGGGGAGCTGTTTTTT.

The gene calls are TRBV11-3 and TRBJ2-1; TRBD2 might be the D (6 bases). V lost 1 base, J lost 7 bases, and 8 bases lay in between. CDR1 and CDR2 (germline): SGHNT, YENEEA. The CDR3 totals 13 residues. The CDR3 region is CASSLGSGNEQFF. Here the CDR3 DNA reads TGTGCCAGCAGCTTAGGTAGCGGAAATGAGCAGTTCTTC.

The CDR3 sequence: CASTRGDSPLHF. The CDR3 DNA follows: TGTGCCAGCACGAGGGGTGATTCACCCCTCCACTTT. This chain joins TRBV6-5 and TRBJ1-6, with D possibly matching TRBD1 (5 bases). V lost 7 bases to trimming and J lost 8 bases, with 9 bases between them. CDR3 length: 12 amino acids. Germline V gene lookup returns CDR1 MNHEY and CDR2 SVGAGI.

The chain employs TRBV27 and TRBJ2-5, with D hard to call. Between the trimmed V and J ends, which lost 5 bases and 1 base, there was a span of 14 bases. Germline V gives CDR1 MNHEY, CDR2 SMNVEV (reference sequence). The length of the CDR3 is 15 residues. CDR3 amino acids: CASSTTPRVQETQYF. DNA of the CDR3: TGTGCCAGCAGTACGACCCCCCGGGTCCAAGAGACCCAGTACTTC.

The V gene is TRBV19, the J gene TRBJ2-7; 9 positions agree with TRBD1. Germline lookup yields CDR1 LNHDA and CDR2 SQIVND (reference sequence). This CDR3 region has 15 residues. V dropped 4 bases and J dropped 5; count of bases not matched to a gene: 9. The CDR3 DNA reads TGTGCCAGTAGTAGAAGGGGGACAGGGTACAACGAGCAGTACTTC. This translates into CASSRRGTGYNEQYF.

In this sample, this clone turned up a few times. V and J are TRBV6-4 and TRBJ2-1; 12 bases agree with TRBD2. The germline CDR1 and CDR2 sequences are MRHNA and SNTAGT. CDR3 size: 15 residues. The junction had 0 bases not matched to a gene; V was cut back by 0 bases and J by 6 bases. For the CDR3, the DNA is TGTGCCAGCAGTGACTCGACTAGCGGGAGCAATGAGCAGTTCTTC. It codes for CASSDSTSGSNEQFF.

The J gene is TRBJ2-1, the V gene TRBV7-2; 12 positions match TRBD2. Trimming removed 6 bases from V and 13 bases from J; junction bases left unmatched: 13. The CDR3 contains 15 residues. Germline V gives CDR1 SGHTA, CDR2 FQGNSA. In DNA form, the CDR3 reads TGTGCCAGCAGTCTAGAGGGAACTAGCGGGAGGCTTCAGTTCTTC. Translated: CASSLEGTSGRLQFF.

The chain couples TRBV19 to TRBJ1-5, with D tentatively TRBD1 (5 bases). This CDR3 has 20 amino acids. Germline V CDR1 and CDR2: LNHDA, SQIVND (reference sequence). With 7 bases removed from V and 1 base from J, the gap between germline ends came to 29 bases. CDR3 sequence reads: CASNGPGKGFSDESNQPQHF. The CDR3 DNA reads as TGTGCCAGTAATGGGCCAGGTAAGGGGTTTTCGGACGAAAGCAATCAGCCCCAGCATTTT.

V and J are TRBV11-3 and TRBJ2-5; 8 positions match TRBD1. The CDR3 is 13 residues long. The V segment lost 5 bases and the J segment 4 bases; nucleotides outside the gene matches: 3. Per the germline V gene, CDR1 is SGHNT and CDR2 is YENEEA. The CDR3: CASSPQGAETQYF. The CDR3 region has the DNA TGTGCCAGCAGCCCGCAGGGGGCAGAGACCCAGTACTTC.

The genes are TRBV12-3 or TRBV12-4 and TRBJ1-2, with D tentatively TRBD1 (5 bases). V shed 2 bases and J shed 4 bases, with 8 bases lying between them. The CDR3 length is 13 residues. The CDR3 DNA sequence: TGTGCCAGCAGTTTACGGGGGACCTATGGCTACACCTTC. Its protein is CASSLRGTYGYTF.

This chain links TRBV6-5 with TRBJ2-1; either TRBD1 or TRBD2 may supply D (5 bases each). The V end was cut by 9 bases, the J end by 0 bases, with 15 bases between. The germline gives CDR1 MNHEY, CDR2 SVGAGI. The CDR3 loop spans 15 amino acids. Written as DNA, the CDR3 is TGTGCCAGTCGGGACGCTAAGGCCTCCTACAATGAGCAGTTCTTC. Translation gives CASRDAKASYNEQFF.

This chain connects TRBV3-1 (or the pseudogene TRBV3-2) to TRBJ2-3; the D gene is possibly TRBD2 (7 bases). Germline V lookup: CDR1 LGHDT, CDR2 YNNKEL (reference sequence). V gave up 3 bases and J gave up 5 bases, with 21 bases separating them. The CDR3 has 17 amino acids. The CDR3 region is CASSHREWGGRQDTQYF. In nucleotides, the CDR3 is TGTGCCAGCAGCCATCGGGAGTGGGGGGGGCGTCAAGATACGCAGTATTTT.